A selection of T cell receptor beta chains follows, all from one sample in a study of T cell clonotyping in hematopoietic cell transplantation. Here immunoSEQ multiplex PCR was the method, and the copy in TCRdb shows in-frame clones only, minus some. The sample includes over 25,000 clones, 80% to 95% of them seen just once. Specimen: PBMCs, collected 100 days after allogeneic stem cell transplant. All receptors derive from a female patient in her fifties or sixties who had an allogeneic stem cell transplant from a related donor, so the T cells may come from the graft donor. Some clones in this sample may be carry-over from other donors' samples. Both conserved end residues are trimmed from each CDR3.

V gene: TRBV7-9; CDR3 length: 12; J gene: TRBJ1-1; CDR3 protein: ASSQRDMNTEAF
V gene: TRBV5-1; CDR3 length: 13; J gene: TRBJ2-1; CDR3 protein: ASSFRLGSYNEQF
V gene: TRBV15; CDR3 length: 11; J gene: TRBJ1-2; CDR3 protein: ATSRDANYGYT
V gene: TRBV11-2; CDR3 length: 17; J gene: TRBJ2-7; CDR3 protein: ASSSSPFSGGAGSNEQY
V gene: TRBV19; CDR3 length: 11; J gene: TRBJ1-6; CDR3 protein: ASSIIGASPLH
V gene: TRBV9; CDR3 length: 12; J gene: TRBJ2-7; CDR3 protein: ASSVAGQSYEQY
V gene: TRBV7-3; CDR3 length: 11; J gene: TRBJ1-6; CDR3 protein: ASSLTDGSPLH
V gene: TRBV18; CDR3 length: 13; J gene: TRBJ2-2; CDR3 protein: ASSLQGRNTGELF
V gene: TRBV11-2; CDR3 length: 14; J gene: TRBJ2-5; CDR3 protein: ASSLGSRGGRETQY
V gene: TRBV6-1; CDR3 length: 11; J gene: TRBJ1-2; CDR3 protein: ASSEAGGDGYT
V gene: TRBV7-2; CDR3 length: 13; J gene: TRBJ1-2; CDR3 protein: ASSFSLRRAGGYT
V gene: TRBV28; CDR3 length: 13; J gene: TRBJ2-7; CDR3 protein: ASSPSRESGYEQY
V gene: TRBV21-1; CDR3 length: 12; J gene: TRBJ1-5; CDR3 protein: ASSRLLGGQPQH
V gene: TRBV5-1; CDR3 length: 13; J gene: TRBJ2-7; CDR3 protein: ASSLASGFSYEQY
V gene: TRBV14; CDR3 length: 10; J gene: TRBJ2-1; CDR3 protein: ASSPHRNEQF
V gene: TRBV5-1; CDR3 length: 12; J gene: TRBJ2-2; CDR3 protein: ASRLGTNTGELF
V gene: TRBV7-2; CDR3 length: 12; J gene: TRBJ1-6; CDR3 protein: ASSLVDRGSPLH
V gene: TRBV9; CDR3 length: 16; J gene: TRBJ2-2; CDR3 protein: ASGRLAGGNSNTGELF
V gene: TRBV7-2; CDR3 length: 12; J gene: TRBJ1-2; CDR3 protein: ASSPIIGAFGYT
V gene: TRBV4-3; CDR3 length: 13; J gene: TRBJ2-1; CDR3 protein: ASSQGGVLGNEQF
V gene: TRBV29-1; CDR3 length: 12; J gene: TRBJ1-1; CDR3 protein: SVEDSGGYTEAF
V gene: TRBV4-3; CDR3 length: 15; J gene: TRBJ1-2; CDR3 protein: ASSQDRQGAIKIGYT
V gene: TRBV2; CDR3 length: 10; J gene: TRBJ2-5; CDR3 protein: ASTMDLGTQY
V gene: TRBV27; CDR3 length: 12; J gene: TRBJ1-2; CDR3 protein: ASSLSYGYYGYT
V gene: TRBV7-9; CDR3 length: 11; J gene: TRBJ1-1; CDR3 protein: ASSSLDGTEAF
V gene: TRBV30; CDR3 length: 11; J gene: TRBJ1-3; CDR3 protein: ATRGFAGNTIY
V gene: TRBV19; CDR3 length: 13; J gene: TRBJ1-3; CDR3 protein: ASSPTPYSGNTIY
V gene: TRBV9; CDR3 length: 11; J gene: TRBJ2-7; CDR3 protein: ASSVLGGAEQY
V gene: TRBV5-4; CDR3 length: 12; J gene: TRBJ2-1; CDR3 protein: ASSWQMGLNEQF
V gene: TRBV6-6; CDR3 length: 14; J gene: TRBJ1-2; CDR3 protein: ASEDRGPLSGDGYT
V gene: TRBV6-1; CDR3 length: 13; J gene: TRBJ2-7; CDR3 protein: ASSPRQGARYEQY
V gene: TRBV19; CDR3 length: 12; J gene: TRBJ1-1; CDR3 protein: ASIPSRQNTEAF
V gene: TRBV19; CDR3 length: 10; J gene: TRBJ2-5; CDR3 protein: ASRRSGETQY
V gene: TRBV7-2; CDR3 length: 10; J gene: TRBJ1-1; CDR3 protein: ASRASGLEAF
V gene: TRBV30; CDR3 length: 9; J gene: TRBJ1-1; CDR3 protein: AWSFGVEAF
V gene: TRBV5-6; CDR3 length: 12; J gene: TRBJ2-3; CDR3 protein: ASSRRFGGDTQY
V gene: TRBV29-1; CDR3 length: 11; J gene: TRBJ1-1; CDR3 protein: SVETVMNTEAF
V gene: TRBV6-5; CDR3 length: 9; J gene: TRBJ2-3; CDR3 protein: ASKRWDTQY
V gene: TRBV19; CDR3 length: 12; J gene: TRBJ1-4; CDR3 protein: ASRKRDSNEKLF
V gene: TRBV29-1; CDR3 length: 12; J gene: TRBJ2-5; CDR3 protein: SVARQGRQGTQY
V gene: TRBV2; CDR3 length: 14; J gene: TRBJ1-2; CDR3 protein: ASRGVRTGFNYGYT
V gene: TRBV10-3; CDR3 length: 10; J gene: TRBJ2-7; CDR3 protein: AMSGVSYEQY